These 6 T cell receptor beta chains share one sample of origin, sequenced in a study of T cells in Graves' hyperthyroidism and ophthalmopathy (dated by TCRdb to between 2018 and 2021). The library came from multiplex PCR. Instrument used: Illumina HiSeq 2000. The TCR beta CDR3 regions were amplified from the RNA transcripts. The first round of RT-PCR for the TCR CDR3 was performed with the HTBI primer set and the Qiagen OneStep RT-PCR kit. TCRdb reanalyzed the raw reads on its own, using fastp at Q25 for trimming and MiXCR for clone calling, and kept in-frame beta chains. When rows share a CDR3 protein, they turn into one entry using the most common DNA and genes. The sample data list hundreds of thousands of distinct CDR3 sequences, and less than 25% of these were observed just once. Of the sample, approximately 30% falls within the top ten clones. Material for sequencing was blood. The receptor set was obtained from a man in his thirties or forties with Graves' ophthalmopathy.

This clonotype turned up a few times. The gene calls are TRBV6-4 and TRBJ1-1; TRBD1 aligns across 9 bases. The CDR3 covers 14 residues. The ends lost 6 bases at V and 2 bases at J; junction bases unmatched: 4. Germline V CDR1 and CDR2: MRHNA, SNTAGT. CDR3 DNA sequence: TGTGCCAGCAGACAGGGACAGGGAAACACTGAAGCTTTCTTT. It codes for CASRQGQGNTEAFF.

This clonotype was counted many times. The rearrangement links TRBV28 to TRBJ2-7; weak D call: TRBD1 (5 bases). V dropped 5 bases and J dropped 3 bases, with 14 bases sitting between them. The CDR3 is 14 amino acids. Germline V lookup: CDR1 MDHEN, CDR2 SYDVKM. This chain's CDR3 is CASSLLEGDYEQYF. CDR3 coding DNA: TGTGCCAGCAGTCTTCTCGAAGGGGACTACGAGCAGTACTTC.

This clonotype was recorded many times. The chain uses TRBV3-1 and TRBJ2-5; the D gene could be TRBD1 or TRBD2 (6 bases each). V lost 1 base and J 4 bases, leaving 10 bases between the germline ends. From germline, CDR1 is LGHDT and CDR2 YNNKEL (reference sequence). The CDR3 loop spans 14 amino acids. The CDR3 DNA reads TGTGCCAGCAGCCAAGCGGGGGCACGAGAGACCCAGTACTTC. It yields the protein CASSQAGARETQYF.

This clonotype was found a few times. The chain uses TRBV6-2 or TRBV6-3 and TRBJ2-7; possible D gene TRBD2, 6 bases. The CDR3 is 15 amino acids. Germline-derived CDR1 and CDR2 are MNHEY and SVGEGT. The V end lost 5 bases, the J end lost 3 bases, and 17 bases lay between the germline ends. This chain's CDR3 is CASSLTKTSYYEQYF. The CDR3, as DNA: TGTGCCAGCAGTCTGACAAAGACTAGTTACTACGAGCAGTACTTC.

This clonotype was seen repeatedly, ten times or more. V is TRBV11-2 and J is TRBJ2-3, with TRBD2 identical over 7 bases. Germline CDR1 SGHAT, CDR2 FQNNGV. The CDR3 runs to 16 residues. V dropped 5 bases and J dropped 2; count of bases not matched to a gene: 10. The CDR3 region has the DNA TGTGCCAGCAGCCATGCGGCTAGCGGAGACACAGATACGCAGTATTTT. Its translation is CASSHAASGDTDTQYF.

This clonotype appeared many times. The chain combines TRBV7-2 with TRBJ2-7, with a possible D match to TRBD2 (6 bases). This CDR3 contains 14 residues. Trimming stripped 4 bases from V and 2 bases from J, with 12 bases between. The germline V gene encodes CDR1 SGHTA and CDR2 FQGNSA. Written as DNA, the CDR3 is TGTGCCAGCAGCTCCTATAGCGGTCCCTACGAGCAGTACTTC. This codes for CASSSYSGPYEQYF.